The rows below give T cell receptor beta chains drawn from one sample of a study of T-cell reconstitution after alpha-beta-depleted transplantation in children. Via MiXCR, TCRdb re-called the PCR reads, giving one row per CDR3 protein. The sample holds around 800,000 distinct CDR3 sequences, around 17% seen once. The material sequenced was PBMCs, mostly from graft donor cells, taken 360 days after TCRalphabeta/CD19-depleted stem cell transplant. Source of these receptors: a male patient aged 5 to 17 who had a stem cell transplant for acute lymphoblastic leukemia, so the T cells may come from the graft donor. The CDR3 runs from the conserved cysteine through the conserved F or W. The D gene is left open where the match is weak. Where a row states a size, it is once, few, many or the class of an expanded clone; other rows omit it.

V gene	clone size	D gene	J gene	CDR3 DNA	CDR3 protein
TRBV29-1	few	TRBD1	TRBJ2-7	TGCAGCGTTGAAGTTTCGGCCCCGGGACAGGGCTATCGCTCCTACGAGCAGTACTTC	CSVEVSAPGQGYRSYEQYF
TRBV5-1	many	.	TRBJ2-3	TGCGCCAGCAGCTTGGTGGAACAGCCGAGCACAGATACGCAGTATTTT	CASSLVEQPSTDTQYF
TRBV29-1	few	.	TRBJ1-2	TGCAGCGTTGGGCGGGACACCTCTAACTATGGCTACACCTTC	CSVGRDTSNYGYTF
TRBV7-8	.	.	TRBJ2-3	TGTGCCAGCAGCCCCTGGGAGTTTGGCACAGATACGCAGTATTTT	CASSPWEFGTDTQYF
TRBV5-1	.	TRBD1	TRBJ2-6	TGCGCCAGCAGCTTGGAAGACTGGGGACAGGGGCCCTCCGGGGCCAACGTCCTGACTTTC	CASSLEDWGQGPSGANVLTF
TRBV6-5	many	TRBD2	TRBJ2-1	TGTGCCAGCAAAACTAGCGGGAAGAATGAGCAGTTCTTC	CASKTSGKNEQFF
TRBV11-3	.	.	TRBJ2-2	TGTGCCAGCAGCCCCCTGGTGGGGCACACCGGGGAGCTGTTTTTT	CASSPLVGHTGELFF
TRBV6-5	few	TRBD2	TRBJ2-5	TGTGCCAGCAGTTACAGCCCCATCGGACTAGCGGGCCAAGAGACCCAGTACTTC	CASSYSPIGLAGQETQYF
TRBV5-1	few	.	TRBJ1-2	TGCGCCAGCAGCTTGGAGGGCCAGGGGAACTATGGCTACACCTTC	CASSLEGQGNYGYTF
TRBV5-6	.	.	TRBJ2-1	TGTGCCAGCAGCTCTATACGAGATTTATGGCCCAATGAGCAGTTCTTC	CASSSIRDLWPNEQFF
TRBV12-3/TRBV12-4	many	.	TRBJ1-1	TGTGCCAGCAGTTCTCTGGGCAGATCTGAAGCTTTCTTT	CASSSLGRSEAFF
TRBV7-9	few	.	TRBJ2-2	TGTGCCAGCAGCTTCGGATCCGGGGAGCTGTTTTTT	CASSFGSGELFF
TRBV3-1	.	.	TRBJ1-5	TGTGCCAGCAGCCAAGGCGGTCTGGGACGGGAGAATCAGCCCCAGCATTTT	CASSQGGLGRENQPQHF
TRBV29-1	.	.	TRBJ2-3	TGCAGCGCCCCGTGGGGGAGCACAGATACGCAGTATTTT	CSAPWGSTDTQYF
TRBV3-1	.	TRBD2	TRBJ2-7	TGTGCCAGCAGCCCCGGGACTAGCGGCTACAATGAGCAGTACTTC	CASSPGTSGYNEQYF
TRBV29-1	few	.	TRBJ1-3	TGCAGCGTCCTCGGGACAAATCCTGGAAACACCATATATTTT	CSVLGTNPGNTIYF
TRBV5-6	few	.	TRBJ1-3	TGTGCCAGCAGCTTCCCACAGGGAAACACCATATATTTT	CASSFPQGNTIYF
TRBV10-2	many	.	TRBJ2-1	TGCGCCAGCAGTGGTCCCCTAGCGAGAGTTAGAAACTACAATGAGCAGTTCTTC	CASSGPLARVRNYNEQFF
TRBV5-1	few	.	TRBJ1-2	TGCGCCAGCAGCTTTGAGGGGTCCGGGTTCCGCACATGGGGCTACACCTTC	CASSFEGSGFRTWGYTF
TRBV10-3	.	.	TRBJ2-7	TGTGCCATCAGTGGGAGGGGCTCTAAGAACTACGAGCAGTACTTC	CAISGRGSKNYEQYF
TRBV27	.	.	TRBJ1-1	TGTGCCAGCAGCATTGAAGTGGGGGCTGAAGCTTTCTTT	CASSIEVGAEAFF
TRBV27	.	.	TRBJ2-5	TGTGCCAGCAGTTTCGGGGGATCGTATGAGACCCAGTACTTC	CASSFGGSYETQYF
TRBV25-1	few	TRBD2	TRBJ2-1	TGTGCCAGCAGTTACGGTACTAGCGGGGTATATGAGCAGTTCTTC	CASSYGTSGVYEQFF
TRBV11-1	.	TRBD1	TRBJ1-4	TGTGCCAGCAGCCAGCGGGCCGTCCGGGACAGGGGAAATGAAAAACTGTTTTTT	CASSQRAVRDRGNEKLFF
TRBV14	.	.	TRBJ2-1	TGTGCCAGCAGAGTACTAGCCGAGTGGGGTGAGCAGTTCTTC	CASRVLAEWGEQFF
TRBV4-1	many	.	TRBJ2-2	TGCGCCAGCAGCCAACCCTGGGCAAACACCGGGGAGCTGTTTTTT	CASSQPWANTGELFF
TRBV12-3/TRBV12-4	many	.	TRBJ2-5	TGTGCCAGCAGTTTTATATGGGGTCGGTTCCAAGAGACCCAGTACTTC	CASSFIWGRFQETQYF
TRBV6-5	many	.	TRBJ2-2	TGTGCCAGCAGTTACTCGGGCGGGGAGCTGTTTTTT	CASSYSGGELFF
TRBV27	.	.	TRBJ2-4	TGTGCCAGCAGGCCCCTGAGTAGGGCCAAAAACATTCAGTACTTC	CASRPLSRAKNIQYF
TRBV20-1	few	TRBD2	TRBJ2-3	TGCAGTGCGGTCCGACTAGCGGGAGGTGCAGATACGCAGTATTTT	CSAVRLAGGADTQYF
TRBV12-3/TRBV12-4	.	.	TRBJ2-3	TGTGCCAGCAGTAAACAGGGTGTTTGGGATACGCAGTATTTT	CASSKQGVWDTQYF
TRBV29-1	many	.	TRBJ2-5	TGCAGCGTCGGAGTAAGGTTCGGGGAGACCCAGTACTTC	CSVGVRFGETQYF
TRBV6-1	few	.	TRBJ2-3	TGTGCCAGTCTAGGTGGGGGCACAGATACGCAGTATTTT	CASLGGGTDTQYF
TRBV7-8	.	.	TRBJ2-3	TGTGCCAGCAGCCCGGGGCAGGGGCACGGAGATACGCAGTATTTT	CASSPGQGHGDTQYF
TRBV7-8	few	.	TRBJ1-2	TGTGCCAGCAGCTTAAGGTGGAGAACTAACTATGGCTACACCTTC	CASSLRWRTNYGYTF